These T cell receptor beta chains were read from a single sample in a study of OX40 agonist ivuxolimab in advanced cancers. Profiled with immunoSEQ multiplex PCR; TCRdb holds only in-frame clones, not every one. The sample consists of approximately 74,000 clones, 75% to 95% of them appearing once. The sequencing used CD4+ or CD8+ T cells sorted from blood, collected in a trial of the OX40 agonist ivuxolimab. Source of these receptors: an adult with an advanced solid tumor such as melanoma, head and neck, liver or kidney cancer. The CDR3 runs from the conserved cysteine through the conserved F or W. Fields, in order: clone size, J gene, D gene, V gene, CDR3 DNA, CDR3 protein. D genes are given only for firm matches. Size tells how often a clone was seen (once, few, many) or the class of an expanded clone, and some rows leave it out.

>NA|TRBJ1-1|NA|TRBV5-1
TGCGCCAGCAGCTTGACGGAGAACACTGAAGCTTTCTTT
CASSLTENTEAFF
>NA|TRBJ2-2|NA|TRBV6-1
TGTGCCGGTGGACAGAACTTTAACACCGGGGAGCTGTTTTTT
CAGGQNFNTGELFF
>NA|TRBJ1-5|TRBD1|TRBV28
TGTGCCAGCAGTTTCCGGGACAGGGTGAATCAGCCCCAGCATTTT
CASSFRDRVNQPQHF
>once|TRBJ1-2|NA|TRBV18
TGTGCCAGCTCACCCGACATTAACGGCTACACCTTC
CASSPDINGYTF
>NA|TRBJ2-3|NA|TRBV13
TGTGCCAGCAGCTTAGAGGGGGTCTGGACAGATACGCAGTATTTT
CASSLEGVWTDTQYF
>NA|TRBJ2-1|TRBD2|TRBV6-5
TGTGCCAGCAGTCTAACGGGAGGAACCTACAATGAGCAGTTCTTC
CASSLTGGTYNEQFF
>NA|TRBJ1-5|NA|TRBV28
TGTGCCAGCAGGACCCCCAATGGGGTGTCAGGTCAGCCCCAGCATTTT
CASRTPNGVSGQPQHF
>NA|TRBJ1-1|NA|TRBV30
TGTGCCTGGACCAAACCCGACACAAACACTGAAGCTTTCTTT
CAWTKPDTNTEAFF
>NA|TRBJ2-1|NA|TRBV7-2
TGTGCCAGCAGCTTACTGGGCAGGACCGCTTACAATGAGCAGTTCTTC
CASSLLGRTAYNEQFF
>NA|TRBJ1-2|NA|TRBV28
TGTGCCAGCAAACCGGGAGCCTCTTACTATGGCTACACCTTC
CASKPGASYYGYTF
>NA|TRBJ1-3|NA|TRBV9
TGTGCCAGCAGCGTCCAGAGCTCTGGAAACACCATATATTTT
CASSVQSSGNTIYF
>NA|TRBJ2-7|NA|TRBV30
TGTGCCTGGACAGGTGTACAATACGAGCAGTACTTC
CAWTGVQYEQYF
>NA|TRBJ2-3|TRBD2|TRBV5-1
TGCGCCAGCAGCTTGGTTCGGCTAGCGGGAGCAGTAGCAGATACGCAGTATTTT
CASSLVRLAGAVADTQYF
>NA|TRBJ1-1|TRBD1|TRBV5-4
TGTGCCAGCAGCGATTCAGGGGGCGCGATCACTGAAGCTTTCTTT
CASSDSGGAITEAFF
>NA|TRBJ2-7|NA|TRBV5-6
TGTGCCAGCAGCTTGTTTAGTTTGGGGGGATCCTACGAGCAGTACTTC
CASSLFSLGGSYEQYF
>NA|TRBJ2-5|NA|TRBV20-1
TGCAGTGCTAGAGCCAGGGAGACCCAGTACTTC
CSARARETQYF
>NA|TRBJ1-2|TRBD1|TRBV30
TGTGCCTGGAGGCGTACCGGGACAGGGGGTGGCTACACCTTC
CAWRRTGTGGGYTF
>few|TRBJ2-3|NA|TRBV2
TGTGCCAGCAGTGTTACAGATACGCAGTATTTT
CASSVTDTQYF
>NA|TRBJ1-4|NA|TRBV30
TGTGCCTGGAGTGTACCGGGTCAAACTAATGAAAAACTGTTTTTT
CAWSVPGQTNEKLFF
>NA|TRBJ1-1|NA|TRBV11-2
TGTGCCAGCAGCTCACCCAGGGGAATGAGGACTGAAGCTTTCTTT
CASSSPRGMRTEAFF
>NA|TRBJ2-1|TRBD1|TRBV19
TGTGCCAGTAGTCGGACAGGCCTGAGCTCCTACAATGAGCAGTTCTTC
CASSRTGLSSYNEQFF
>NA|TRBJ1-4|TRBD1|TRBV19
TGTGCCAGTAGGGGGACAGGGAACTCCGCAACTAATGAAAAACTGTTTTTT
CASRGTGNSATNEKLFF
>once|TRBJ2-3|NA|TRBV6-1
TGTGCCACCATGACAGGTAGCACAGATACGCAGTATTTT
CATMTGSTDTQYF
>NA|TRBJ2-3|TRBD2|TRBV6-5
TGTGCCAGCAGTTACTCATTAGCGGGAGTCGCGGATACGCAGTATTTT
CASSYSLAGVADTQYF
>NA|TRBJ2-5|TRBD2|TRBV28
TGTGCCAGCAGTGCCTTAGCGGGAGGGCAGGAGACCCAGTACTTC
CASSALAGGQETQYF
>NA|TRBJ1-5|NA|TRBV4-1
TGCGCCAGCAGCCAAGAAAGGCACCCAAATCAGCCCCAGCATTTT
CASSQERHPNQPQHF
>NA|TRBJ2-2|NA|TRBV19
TGTGCCAGTAGTATTTCAGCGGGTATAAACACCGGGGAGCTGTTTTTT
CASSISAGINTGELFF
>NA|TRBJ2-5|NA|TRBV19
TGTGCCAGTAGTCCACCTGAAACGGTGGGAAGGAAGACCCAGTACTTC
CASSPPETVGRKTQYF
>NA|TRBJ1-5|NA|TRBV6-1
TGTGCCAGCAGTGAACTACCGGCTAGCAATCAGCCCCAGCATTTT
CASSELPASNQPQHF
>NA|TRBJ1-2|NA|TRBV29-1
TGCAGCGTTGAAGCCATTAGGCAGGGCTACTATGGCTACACCTTC
CSVEAIRQGYYGYTF
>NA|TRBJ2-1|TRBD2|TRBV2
TGTGCCAGCAGTGGGGCTAGCGGGAGGAGAAATGAGCAGTTCTTC
CASSGASGRRNEQFF
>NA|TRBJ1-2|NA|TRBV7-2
TGTGCCAGCAGCTTAGCGTCCGCAGGTTCCTCTAACTATGGCTACACCTTC
CASSLASAGSSNYGYTF
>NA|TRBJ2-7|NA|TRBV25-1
TGTGCCAGCAGTGCATATTATCCGGGACTCCCCTACTCCTACGAGCAGTGCTTC
CASSAYYPGLPYSYEQCF
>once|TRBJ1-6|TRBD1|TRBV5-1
TGCGCCAGCAGCTATACTGGGACAGGATGGGACTCACCCCTCCACTTT
CASSYTGTGWDSPLHF
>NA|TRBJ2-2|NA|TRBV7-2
TGTGCCAGCAGCTTGGGGCTCAACACCGGGGAGCTGTTTTTT
CASSLGLNTGELFF